This T cell receptor (beta chain) is from a study of glioma-infiltrating T cells. The germline V gene has CDR1 DFQATT and CDR2 SNEGSKA (reference sequence). The V and J ends lost 2 bases and 7 bases, in that order; junction bases with no gene match: 12. This CDR3 region has 16 residues. Amplification of TCR alpha and beta CDR3 regions from RNA used iRepertoire nested multiplex PCR. Input was roughly 100-450 ng of tissue mRNA or PBMC total RNA. TCRdb recomputed calls from the multiplex PCR reads with MiXCR, one row per CDR3 protein. The profile shows approximately 400,000 distinct CDR3 sequences, more than 35% of them singletons. Study-level points and caveats: Above-expected tissue-blood divergence occurred in all gliomas, most in low-grade ones. Only very few CDR3 sequences appeared in both tissue and blood.

On this clonotype: The antigen is unknown.

The sequence was obtained from a human donor with low-grade glioma or glioblastoma, undergoing nonglioma brain surgery, or in good health (not recorded which). J is TRBJ2-1 and V is TRBV20-1, with TRBD2 matching 9 bases. The sample taken for sequencing was glioma tissue, nonneoplastic brain tissue, or PBMCs (not recorded which). CDR3: CSARSTSGLAVNEQFF. In DNA, the CDR3 is TGCAGTGCTAGATCAACATCGGGACTAGCCGTTAATGAGCAGTTCTTC.